The 17 T cell receptor beta chains presented below share a single source sample, sequenced in a study of read filtering for tumor transcriptome and immune sequencing. From 400 to 450 ng of RNA, a library with molecular barcoded alpha/delta and beta/gamma adaptors was made. TCRdb reanalysed the reads using MiXCR and keeps one entry per CDR3 protein. The sample has tens of thousands of distinct CDR3 sequences, about 18% seen once. Sequencing input: a population of CD138-negative cells sorted from bone marrow. All receptors come from a donor at least 40 years old with multiple myeloma.

Details on this clonotype: This may be a read error, as it is one base from a much larger clone. The gene calls are TRBV2 and TRBJ2-1; 12 bases line up with TRBD2. CDR3 length equals 15 residues. Germline V gene sequence: CDR1 SNHLY, CDR2 FYNNEI. V was clipped by 6 bases and J by 5 bases; unmatched bases: 5. The CDR3 DNA follows: TGTGCCAGCAGGGCTGGACTAGCGGGGCACAATGAGCAGTTCTTC. Residues: CASRAGLAGHNEQFF.

This clonotype occurred many times. The CDR3 reads CAWDRDRELHEQYF. The CDR3 coding sequence is TGTGCCTGGGACCGGGACAGGGAGCTCCACGAGCAGTACTTC. The chain is built from TRBV30 and TRBJ2-7; 9 bases align to TRBD1. The CDR3 totals 14 residues. Losses at the gene ends were 5 bases for V and 5 bases for J; bases not matched to a gene: 10. Looked up from germline, CDR1 is GTSNPN and CDR2 is SVGIG (reference sequence).

By proportion, this clonotype is medium-sized. This rearrangement joins TRBV29-1 to TRBJ2-1, with D hard to call. The CDR3 runs 13 residues. V lost 3 bases and J 7 bases, leaving 13 bases between the germline ends. Germline CDR1 and CDR2: SQVTM and ANQGSEA. The CDR3 DNA is TGCAGCGTTGATGGGGTAAATCTGAATGAGCAGTTCTTC. Encoded protein: CSVDGVNLNEQFF.

Ten or more counts support this clonotype. The chain employs TRBV2 and TRBJ2-1, with unresolved D. Germline V gene sequence: CDR1 SNHLY, CDR2 FYNNEI. V lost 2 bases to trimming and J lost 0 bases, with 11 bases between them. The CDR3 extends over 16 amino acids. CDR3 region: CASSETLTDSYNEQFF. The CDR3 bases are TGTGCCAGCAGTGAAACGCTAACAGACTCCTACAATGAGCAGTTCTTC.

Regarding this clonotype: The final CDR3 position lacks the conserved phenylalanine or tryptophan, pointing to a likely read error. The rearrangement links TRBV5-1 to TRBJ2-5, with D maybe TRBD1 (5 bases). Looked up from germline, CDR1 is SGHRS and CDR2 is YFSETQ. The CDR3 runs 14 residues. Trimming pared 1 base from V and 5 bases from J, leaving 12 bases between. The CDR3 region is CASSLTSGLETQYL. The CDR3 nucleotides read TGCGCCAGCAGCTTGACCTCAGGGTTGGAGACCCAGTACCTC.

This clonotype was seen a handful of times. The CDR3 here is CASSTGAGNTDTQYF. The CDR3 DNA reads as TGTGCCAGCAGCACGGGTGCGGGAAACACAGATACGCAGTATTTT. The chain couples TRBV9 to TRBJ2-3; TRBD2 is a possible D gene (6 bases). CDR1 SGDLS and CDR2 YYNGEE come from the germline V gene. The V gene lost 4 bases and the J gene lost 2 bases, with 14 bases spanning the gap. CDR3 size: 15 residues.

Many counts were recorded for this clonotype. The gene calls are TRBV20-1 and TRBJ2-7; TRBD2 aligns across 12 bases. Germline V gives CDR1 DFQATT, CDR2 SNEGSKA (reference sequence). This CDR3 spans 15 amino acids. The V gene end was trimmed by 6 bases and the J gene end by 4 bases; junction bases not matched to a gene: 10. In DNA, the CDR3 is TGCAGTGCCAGGACTAGCGGGGTCATCGGATACGAGCAGTACTTC. Amino acids: CSARTSGVIGYEQYF.

This clonotype was recorded at least ten times. The chain couples TRBV27 to TRBJ2-7, with D perhaps given as TRBD1 or TRBD2 (6 bases each). CDR3 length: 15 amino acids. In germline, CDR1 is MNHEY, CDR2 SMNVEV (reference sequence). Trimming took 8 bases from V and 1 from J, leaving 18 bases between them. The CDR3 sequence: CASGSLGGGSYEQYF. Written as DNA, the CDR3 is TGTGCCAGCGGCTCCCTAGGAGGGGGGTCCTACGAGCAGTACTTC.

This clonotype was detected a few times. The V and J genes are TRBV5-1 and TRBJ2-3, with TRBD2 as a possible D gene (6 bases). This CDR3 has 17 amino acids. V dropped 1 base and J dropped 8 bases, with 23 bases sitting between them. Germline V lookup: CDR1 SGHRS, CDR2 YFSETQ. The DNA for the CDR3 is TGCGCCAGCAGCTTGTCCCCGGTGGGAGGCACCCAAGGTACGCAGTATTTT. Translating it yields CASSLSPVGGTQGTQYF.

The chain uses TRBV20-1 and TRBJ2-2, with no clear D. The length of the CDR3 is 12 residues. CDR1 is DFQATT and CDR2 is SNEGSKA in the germline V gene (reference sequence). V dropped 6 bases and J dropped 4 bases, with 9 bases sitting between them. The CDR3 DNA follows: TGCAGTGCCCAGGTTTTCACCGGGGAGCTGTTTTTT. Its translation: CSAQVFTGELFF.

This clonotype showed up many times. This rearrangement joins TRBV6-5 to TRBJ2-7, with D possibly TRBD2 on 5 matching bases. Per germline, CDR1 MNHEY and CDR2 SVGAGI. This CDR3 has 13 residues. Trimming removed 0 bases from V and 4 bases from J, with 7 bases in between. The CDR3: CASSYSRVYEQYF. The DNA for the CDR3 is TGTGCCAGCAGTTACTCGAGGGTATACGAGCAGTACTTC.

This clonotype was counted at least ten times. The V gene is TRBV20-1, the J gene TRBJ2-2; D unresolved. Trimming pared 1 base from V and 4 bases from J, leaving 7 bases between. Looked up from germline, CDR1 is DFQATT and CDR2 is SNEGSKA (reference sequence). CDR3 length: 13 residues. The CDR3 here is CSARAPFTGELFF. For the CDR3, the DNA is TGCAGTGCTAGAGCCCCCTTCACCGGGGAGCTGTTTTTT.

In its sample, this clonotype was seen many times. This sequence joins TRBV20-1 and TRBJ1-2; possible D gene TRBD1, 5 bases. The V end lost 1 base, the J end lost 4 bases, and 7 bases lay between the germline ends. Germline loops: CDR1 DFQATT, CDR2 SNEGSKA (reference sequence). This CDR3 spans 12 amino acids. The CDR3, as DNA: TGCAGTGCTAGAGCTGGGACCTATGGCTACACCTTC. This gives the protein CSARAGTYGYTF.

This clonotype was seen many times. V and J are TRBV12-3 or TRBV12-4 and TRBJ2-2; D remains ambiguous. CDR3 length equals 14 residues. Trimming left V 3 bases short and J 7 bases short, with 12 bases between. In nucleotides, the CDR3 is TGTGCCAGCAGTTTCGGCCGGGCCAGCGGGGAGCTGTTTTTT. Translating it yields CASSFGRASGELFF.

Points on this clonotype: No conserved phenylalanine or tryptophan ends this CDR3, so it is likely a read error. This chain connects TRBV14 to TRBJ2-3; 7 bases match TRBD2. The CDR3 length is 17 residues. The V segment lost 0 bases and the J segment 2 bases; nucleotides outside the gene matches: 8. Germline-derived CDR1 and CDR2 are SGHDN and FVKESK. In nucleotides, the CDR3 is TGTGCCAGCAGCCAAGATCCAGCGGGGCCTATCACAGATACGCAGTATTTA. Its protein product is CASSQDPAGPITDTQYL.

Of note for this clonotype: Since the CDR3 does not end with the conserved phenylalanine or tryptophan, this likely comes from a read error. This chain uses TRBV20-1 with TRBJ2-7, with a weak D call TRBD2 (6 bases). The germline V gene has CDR1 DFQATT and CDR2 SNEGSKA (reference sequence). Trimming took off 2 bases at V and 6 bases at J, with 11 bases between the two ends. The CDR3 extends over 12 amino acids. CDR3 sequence (DNA): TGCAGTGCTAGACTCGGGCGGGGCGAGCAGTACTCC. Translating it yields CSARLGRGEQYS.

This clonotype showed up many times. J is TRBJ2-5 and V is TRBV7-9; weak D call: TRBD1 (6 bases). CDR1 SEHNR and CDR2 FQNEAQ come from the germline V gene (reference sequence). Trimming pared 5 bases from V and 3 bases from J, leaving 10 bases between. This CDR3 is 13 amino acids long. This CDR3 reads CASSTDRKETQYF. CDR3 nucleotides: TGTGCCAGCAGCACGGACAGAAAAGAGACCCAGTACTTC.